This T cell receptor (beta chain) was obtained from a study of blood T cell repertoires in COVID-19. At the level of the study: The origin of the acute and convalescent COVID-19 samples was the United States, Italy and Spain. The cDNA or gDNA used as material had been derived from T cells, B-cell-depleted T cells, or PBMCs.

TCRdb's copy holds only in-frame clones and misses some; the assay was immunoSEQ multiplex PCR. Counted here are tens of thousands of clones, 80% to 90% occurring once; the ten biggest clones make up more than 5.5%. Sequenced material: peripheral blood. This sequence was found in a woman in her forties or fifties with acute or convalescent COVID-19.

CDR3: CASSTGGLNTEAFF. The CDR3 region has the DNA TGCGCCAGCAGTACAGGGGGACTGAACACTGAAGCTTTCTTT. The chain combines TRBV10-1 with TRBJ1-1; 8 positions match TRBD1. Germline loops: CDR1 WNHNN, CDR2 SYGVQD (reference sequence). V dropped 5 bases and J dropped 0; count of bases not matched to a gene: 2. The CDR3 loop spans 14 amino acids.